The 2 T cell receptor beta chains reported below all come from one sample, sequenced in a study of blood T cell repertoires in COVID-19. Libraries were prepared by immunoSEQ multiplex PCR; TCRdb keeps only in-frame clonotypes and omits some of them. Among 150,000 to 190,000 clones listed, 76% were seen once. The sample was peripheral blood. Receptor source: an elderly woman with acute or convalescent COVID-19.

This clone was picked up a small number of times. Its ends do not fully match the called genes, so a read error is possible. The V gene is TRBV3-1 (or the pseudogene TRBV3-2), the J gene TRBJ2-2, with TRBD1 identical over 7 bases. The CDR3 is 14 amino acids. Germline CDR1 LGHDT, CDR2 YNNKEL (reference sequence). The CDR3 loop reads CASSRRGNAGELFF. The CDR3 nucleotides read TGTGCCAGCAGCCGCAGGGGGAACGCCGGGGAGCTGTTTTTT.

The chain combines TRBV2 with TRBJ1-1; 7 bases align to TRBD1. The CDR3 runs to 13 residues. Germline CDR1 SNHLY, CDR2 FYNNEI. V trimming: 7 bases; J trimming: 5 bases; junction bases outside the gene matches: 7. The chain's CDR3 is CASNTGRGTEAFF. DNA of the CDR3: TGTGCCAGCAATACGGGCAGGGGGACTGAAGCTTTCTTT.